The rows below give T cell receptor beta chains drawn from one sample of a study of cytomegalovirus exposure and HLA in healthy donors. The repertoire was sequenced with immunoSEQ multiplex PCR; TCRdb's copy has only in-frame clones and lacks some. Of under 300,000 clones listed, roughly four fifths are singletons. The sample consisted of PBMCs. These receptors all come from a woman between 55 and 75 years old in good health and CMV-seropositive. CDR3s include the opening cysteine and the closing phenylalanine or tryptophan. The D gene is left open where the match is weak. Clone size, where shown, is once, few, many, or a class for clones that have expanded.

>once|TRBD1|TRBJ2-1|TRBV23-1
TGCGCCAGCGGCCGCCGCAGGGGGCACGGCAATGAGCAGTTCTTC
CASGRRRGHGNEQFF
>.|.|TRBJ1-5|TRBV19
TGTGCCAGTAGTGTCCCCCTTAGCAATCAGCCCCAGCATTTT
CASSVPLSNQPQHF
>.|TRBD2|TRBJ2-1|TRBV29-1
TGCAGCGTTTACGGACTAGCGGGAAGCTCCTACAATGAGCAGTTCTTC
CSVYGLAGSSYNEQFF
>few|.|TRBJ1-2|TRBV29-1
TGCAGCGTTGGGACGGGGGTTGGCTATGGCTACACCTTC
CSVGTGVGYGYTF
>.|TRBD2|TRBJ2-1|TRBV5-6
TGTGCCAGCAGCTTGGAGGCCGTAGGACTAGCGGGAGATGAGCAGTTCTTC
CASSLEAVGLAGDEQFF
>.|TRBD2|TRBJ2-5|TRBV7-9
TGTTCCAGCAGCACGGGGACTAGCGGGGCAGAGACCCAGTACTTC
CSSSTGTSGAETQYF
>.|.|TRBJ2-6|TRBV5-4
TGTGCCAGCAGCTTGGGGCAGACAGGGGCCAACGTCCTGACTTTC
CASSLGQTGANVLTF
>.|.|TRBJ1-1|TRBV5-1
TGCGCCAGCAGCTTGGGACAGCACACTGAAGCTTTCTTT
CASSLGQHTEAFF
>few|TRBD1|TRBJ1-5|TRBV6-5
TGTGCCAGCAGCCCCGGACAGGGTAGCAATCAGCCCCAGCATTTT
CASSPGQGSNQPQHF
>once|.|TRBJ2-1|TRBV6-6
TGTGCCAGCAGAAACAGGGCAGATTACAATGAGCAGTTCTTC
CASRNRADYNEQFF
>.|TRBD1|TRBJ2-1|TRBV5-4
TGTGCCAGCAGCCTGCGGGACAGGGGGGATGAGCAGTTCTTC
CASSLRDRGDEQFF
>.|TRBD2|TRBJ2-3|TRBV19
TGTGCCAGTAGTAGCGTGGGCGGGAGTGGGAAGGAAAGCACAGATACGCAGTATTTT
CASSSVGGSGKESTDTQYF
>.|.|TRBJ2-1|TRBV7-9
TGTGCCAGCAGCCTCCTAGGCGGGCAGATCGAGCAGTTCTTC
CASSLLGGQIEQFF
>.|.|TRBJ1-2|TRBV5-1
TGCGCCAGCAAGGCGGGGGATGGCTACACCTTC
CASKAGDGYTF
>.|TRBD1|TRBJ2-5|TRBV29-1
TGCAGCGTTGGCCAGGGGGCAGGGGAGACCCAGTACTTC
CSVGQGAGETQYF
>.|TRBD2|TRBJ2-5|TRBV5-1
TGCGCCAGCAGCTGGAGACTAGCGGGAGGGGAAGAGACCCAGTACTTC
CASSWRLAGGEETQYF
>.|TRBD2|TRBJ2-5|TRBV29-1
TGCAGCGTTGAAGGGGAGCGGGGAGGTGACTTC
CSVEGERGGDF
>.|.|TRBJ1-1|TRBV5-1
TGCGCCAGCAGCTGGCGGGATAGCGGACCTTTCATGAACACTGAAGCTTTCTTT
CASSWRDSGPFMNTEAFF
>.|.|TRBJ1-1|TRBV30
TGTGCCTGGAGTGTACGGGGGGGTGGTTTCTTT
CAWSVRGGGFF
>.|.|TRBJ2-6|TRBV6-1
TGTGCCAGCAGTGAAGTGGCTAGTTCCACTCTGGGGGCCAACGTCCTGACTTTC
CASSEVASSTLGANVLTF
>.|TRBD1|TRBJ1-2|TRBV28
TGTGCCAGCAGCGACAGGGACCTCTATGGCTACACCTTC
CASSDRDLYGYTF
>.|.|TRBJ1-1|TRBV11-3
TGTGCCAGCAGCTCCGGACAGAGTACTGAAGCTTTCTTT
CASSSGQSTEAFF
>.|.|TRBJ1-4|TRBV5-1
TGCGCCAGCAGCATCGGACATATTGAAAAACTGTTTTTT
CASSIGHIEKLFF
>.|.|TRBJ1-5|TRBV10-3
TGTGCCATCAGTGAACAGGGAGGCAATCAGCCCCAGCATTTT
CAISEQGGNQPQHF
>few|.|TRBJ1-5|TRBV18
TGTGCCAGCTCACCCCCTGACAGGTATCAGCCCCAGCATTTT
CASSPPDRYQPQHF
>few|TRBD1|TRBJ2-7|TRBV5-1
TGCGCCAGCAGCTCTAGTGGGACAGGAAGATACGAGCAGTACTTC
CASSSSGTGRYEQYF
>.|.|TRBJ1-5|TRBV10-3
TGTGCCATCAGTGAGTCAGGGGGTGACAATCAGCCCCAGCATTTT
CAISESGGDNQPQHF
>.|.|TRBJ1-1|TRBV29-1
TGCAGCGCAACTAACGGGAACACTGAAGCTTTCTTT
CSATNGNTEAFF
>.|.|TRBJ1-2|TRBV4-1
TGCGCCAGCAGCCAAGATTACGGGGGTACTTATGGCTACACCTTC
CASSQDYGGTYGYTF
>.|TRBD1|TRBJ2-7|TRBV30
TGTGCCTGGACCCGCGCAGGGGGCTACGAGCAGTACTTC
CAWTRAGGYEQYF
>.|TRBD2|TRBJ2-1|TRBV28
TGTGCCAGCAGTTACGTAGCCTACCGCCCTAGCGGGAGGGGGGATGAGCAGTTCTTC
CASSYVAYRPSGRGDEQFF
>once|TRBD1|TRBJ1-4|TRBV7-9
TGTGCCAGCAGCTTTACCGGACAGGGAGGTGAAAAACTGTTTTTT
CASSFTGQGGEKLFF
>.|.|TRBJ1-6|TRBV15
TGTGCCACCAGCAAACCACATGACTATAATTCACCCCTCCACTTT
CATSKPHDYNSPLHF
>.|TRBD2|TRBJ2-1|TRBV5-1
TGCGCCAGCAGCTTGGAGACTAGCGGGAGACATGAGCAGTTCTTC
CASSLETSGRHEQFF
>.|.|TRBJ1-5|TRBV27
TGTGCCAGCAGTTCAACAGGTGAGAATCAGCCCCAGCATTTT
CASSSTGENQPQHF
>.|.|TRBJ2-1|TRBV4-1
TGCGCCAGCAGCCAGGGGCTGAGCTCCTACAATGAGCAGTTCTTC
CASSQGLSSYNEQFF
>once|.|TRBJ2-7|TRBV10-2
TGCGCCAGCTTTGCGTTAAACGAGCAGTACTTC
CASFALNEQYF
>.|TRBD2|TRBJ2-5|TRBV4-1
TGCGCCAGCAGCCACTTGGGACTAGCGGAGGGCCAAGAGACCCAGTACTTC
CASSHLGLAEGQETQYF
>.|.|TRBJ2-7|TRBV7-9
TGTGCCAGCAGCTTAGGGGGGCACGAACAGTACTTC
CASSLGGHEQYF
>few|.|TRBJ1-2|TRBV19
TGTGCCAGTAGTATGAGGGCAGAATATGGCTACACCTTC
CASSMRAEYGYTF
>.|TRBD1|TRBJ2-1|TRBV10-3
TGTGCCGCCACAGGGGTGGAGCTAGGGGAGCAGTTCTTC
CAATGVELGEQFF
>.|TRBD2|TRBJ2-7|TRBV6-1
TGTGCCAGCCGGGGGGAGACCTACGAGCAGTACTTC
CASRGETYEQYF
>.|.|TRBJ1-6|TRBV7-6
TGTGCCAGCAGCTTAGAACACGGAGGAAACAATTCACCCCTCCACTTT
CASSLEHGGNNSPLHF
>.|TRBD1|TRBJ1-5|TRBV18
TGTGCCAGCTCACCACGGGACAGTCTTCAGCCCCAGCATTTT
CASSPRDSLQPQHF
>.|TRBD2|TRBJ2-1|TRBV12-5
TGTGCTAGTGGTTTGTCCCCTCTAGCGGGCTCCTACAATGAGCAGTTCTTC
CASGLSPLAGSYNEQFF
>.|TRBD1|TRBJ1-1|TRBV27
TGTGCCACAAAGGGGGCATATGTCACTGAAGCTTTCTTT
CATKGAYVTEAFF
>.|.|TRBJ2-7|TRBV18
TGTGCCAGCTCACCGTTTTACGGAGGTGGGGAGCAGTACTTC
CASSPFYGGGEQYF
>.|.|TRBJ2-2|TRBV5-1
TGCGCCAGCAGCTTGGTTTCGGGGGGCAGCACCGGGGAGCTGTTTTTT
CASSLVSGGSTGELFF
>.|.|TRBJ1-4|TRBV6-1
TGTGCCAGCAGTGGGATTTCTGGGCAGAATGAAAAACTGTTTTTT
CASSGISGQNEKLFF
>.|.|TRBJ2-3|TRBV23-1
TGCGCCAGCAGTCCCAGTGAGCGGGCAGGCACAGATACGCAGTATTTT
CASSPSERAGTDTQYF
>.|.|TRBJ2-1|TRBV27
TGTGCCAGCAGTCCGTGGGGGCCACAGAATGAGCAGTTCTTC
CASSPWGPQNEQFF
>.|.|TRBJ2-5|TRBV12-5
TGTGCTAGTGCCACGGGACAACCGGGCGAGACCCAGTACTTC
CASATGQPGETQYF
>.|.|TRBJ2-2|TRBV4-1
TGCGCCAGCAGCCAAGATCGAGGGATCGCCGGGGAGCTGTTTTTT
CASSQDRGIAGELFF
>.|TRBD1|TRBJ1-1|TRBV27
TGTGCCAGCAGTTTATCCGAGGCACAGGGGGCTTTCTTT
CASSLSEAQGAFF
>once|TRBD2|TRBJ2-1|TRBV27
TGTGCCAGCGGGGGACTAGCGGGAGTTAGTGAGCAGTTCTTC
CASGGLAGVSEQFF
>.|TRBD1|TRBJ2-6|TRBV19
TGTGCCAGTAGTACGGGGACAGCGACCTCGGGGGGGGCCAACGTCCTGACTTTC
CASSTGTATSGGANVLTF
>.|TRBD1|TRBJ1-3|TRBV9
TGTGCCAGCAGCGTAGGATTTTTGACAGGGGGAAACACCATATATTTT
CASSVGFLTGGNTIYF